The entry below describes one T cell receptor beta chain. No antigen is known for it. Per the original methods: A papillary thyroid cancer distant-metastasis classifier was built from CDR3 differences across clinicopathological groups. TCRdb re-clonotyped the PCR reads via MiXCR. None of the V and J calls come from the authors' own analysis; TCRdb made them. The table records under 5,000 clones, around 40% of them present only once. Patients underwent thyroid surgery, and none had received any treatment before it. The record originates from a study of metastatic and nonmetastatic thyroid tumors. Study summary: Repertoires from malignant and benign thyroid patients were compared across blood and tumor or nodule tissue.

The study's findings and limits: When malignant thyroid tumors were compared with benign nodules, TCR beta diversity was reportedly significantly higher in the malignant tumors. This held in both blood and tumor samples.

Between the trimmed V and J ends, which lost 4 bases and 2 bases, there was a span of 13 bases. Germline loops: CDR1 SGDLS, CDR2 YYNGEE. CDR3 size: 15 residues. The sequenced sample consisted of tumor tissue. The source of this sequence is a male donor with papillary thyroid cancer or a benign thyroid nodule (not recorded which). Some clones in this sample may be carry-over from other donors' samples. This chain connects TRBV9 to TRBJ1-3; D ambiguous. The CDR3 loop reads CASSPQGMTGNTIYF. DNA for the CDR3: TGTGCCAGCAGCCCGCAAGGTATGACTGGAAACACCATATATTTT.